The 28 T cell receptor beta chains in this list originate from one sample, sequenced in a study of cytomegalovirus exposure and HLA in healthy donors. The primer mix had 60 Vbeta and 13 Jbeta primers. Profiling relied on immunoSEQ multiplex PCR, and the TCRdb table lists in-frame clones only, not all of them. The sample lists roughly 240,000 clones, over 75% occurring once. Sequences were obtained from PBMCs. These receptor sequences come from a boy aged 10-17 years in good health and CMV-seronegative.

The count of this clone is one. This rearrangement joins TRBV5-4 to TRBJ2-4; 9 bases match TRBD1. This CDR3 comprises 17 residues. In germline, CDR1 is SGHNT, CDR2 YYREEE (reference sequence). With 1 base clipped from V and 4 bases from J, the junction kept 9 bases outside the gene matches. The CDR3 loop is CASSLPGQGPTKNIQYF. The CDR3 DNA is TGTGCCAGCAGCTTGCCAGGACAGGGGCCCACGAAAAACATTCAGTACTTC.

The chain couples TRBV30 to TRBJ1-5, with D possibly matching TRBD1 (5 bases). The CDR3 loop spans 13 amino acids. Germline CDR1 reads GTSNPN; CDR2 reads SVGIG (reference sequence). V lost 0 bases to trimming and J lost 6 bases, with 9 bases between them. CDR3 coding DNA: TGTGCCTGGAGTGTACGGGGGAGTCAGCCCCAGCATTTT. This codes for CAWSVRGSQPQHF.

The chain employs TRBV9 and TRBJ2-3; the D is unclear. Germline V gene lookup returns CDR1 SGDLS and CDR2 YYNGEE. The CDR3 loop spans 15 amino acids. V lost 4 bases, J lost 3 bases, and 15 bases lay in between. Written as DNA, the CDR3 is TGTGCCAGCAGCCCCCGTGCCCCTAGAACAGATACGCAGTATTTT. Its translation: CASSPRAPRTDTQYF.

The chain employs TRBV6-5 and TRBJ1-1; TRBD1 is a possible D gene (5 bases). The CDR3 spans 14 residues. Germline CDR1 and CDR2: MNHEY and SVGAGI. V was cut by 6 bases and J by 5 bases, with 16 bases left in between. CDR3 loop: CASSWGGGKTEAFF. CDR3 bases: TGTGCCAGCAGCTGGGGGGGTGGAAAAACTGAAGCTTTCTTT.

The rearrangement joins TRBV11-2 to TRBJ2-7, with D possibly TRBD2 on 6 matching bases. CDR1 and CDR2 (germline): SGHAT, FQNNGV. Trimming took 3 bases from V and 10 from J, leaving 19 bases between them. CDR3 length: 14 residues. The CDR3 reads CASSFLTGRKDQYF. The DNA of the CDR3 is TGTGCCAGCAGCTTTCTGACGGGGAGGAAGGATCAGTACTTC.

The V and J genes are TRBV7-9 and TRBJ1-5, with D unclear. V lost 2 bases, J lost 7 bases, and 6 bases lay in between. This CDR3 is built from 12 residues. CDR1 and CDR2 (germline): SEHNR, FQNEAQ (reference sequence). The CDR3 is CASSLTSQPQHF. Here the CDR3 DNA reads TGTGCCAGCAGCTTAACTTCGCAGCCCCAGCATTTT.

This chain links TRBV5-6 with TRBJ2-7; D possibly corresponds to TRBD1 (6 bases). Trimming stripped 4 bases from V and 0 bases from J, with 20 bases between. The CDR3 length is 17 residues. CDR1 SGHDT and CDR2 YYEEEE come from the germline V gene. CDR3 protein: CASSVPEQGLDSYEQYF. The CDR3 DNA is TGTGCCAGCAGCGTACCAGAGCAGGGGTTGGACTCCTACGAGCAGTACTTC.

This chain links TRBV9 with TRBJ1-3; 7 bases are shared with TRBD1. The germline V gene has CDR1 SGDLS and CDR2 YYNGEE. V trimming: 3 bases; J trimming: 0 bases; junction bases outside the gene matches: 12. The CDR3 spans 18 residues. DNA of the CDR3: TGTGCCAGCAGCGCACCTAAGGACAGGCAAACCTCTGGAAACACCATATATTTT. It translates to CASSAPKDRQTSGNTIYF.

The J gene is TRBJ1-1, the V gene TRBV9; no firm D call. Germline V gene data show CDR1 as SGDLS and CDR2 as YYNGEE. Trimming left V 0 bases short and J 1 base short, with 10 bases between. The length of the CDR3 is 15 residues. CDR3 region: CASSVVDSGNTEAFF. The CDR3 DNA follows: TGTGCCAGCAGCGTAGTTGATTCGGGGAACACTGAAGCTTTCTTT.

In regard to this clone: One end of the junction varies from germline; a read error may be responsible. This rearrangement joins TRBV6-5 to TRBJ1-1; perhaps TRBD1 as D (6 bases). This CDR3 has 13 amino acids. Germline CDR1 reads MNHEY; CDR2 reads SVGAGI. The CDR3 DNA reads TGTGCCAGCATTCCGACCCCCACAGGGAGTGTGCCATTT. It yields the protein CASIPTPTGSVPF.

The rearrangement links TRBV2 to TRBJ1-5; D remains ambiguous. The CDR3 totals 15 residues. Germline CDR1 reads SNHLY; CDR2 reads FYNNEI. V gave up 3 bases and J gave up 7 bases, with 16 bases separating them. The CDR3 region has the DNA TGTGCCAGCAGTGACGGTCCCAAAAACGTCCAGCCCCAGCATTTT. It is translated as CASSDGPKNVQPQHF.

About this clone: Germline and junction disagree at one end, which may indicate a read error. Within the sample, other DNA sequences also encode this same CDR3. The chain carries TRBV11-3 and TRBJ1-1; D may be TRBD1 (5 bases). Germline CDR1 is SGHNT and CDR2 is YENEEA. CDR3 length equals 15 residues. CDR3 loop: CASSSPQTEHTEAFF. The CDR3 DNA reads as TGTGCCAGCAGCTCACCTCAGACAGAGCACACTGAGGCTTTCTTT.

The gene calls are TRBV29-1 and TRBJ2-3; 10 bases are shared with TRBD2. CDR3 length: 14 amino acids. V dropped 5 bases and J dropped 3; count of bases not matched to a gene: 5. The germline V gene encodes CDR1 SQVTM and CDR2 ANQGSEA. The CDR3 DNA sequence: TGCAGCGTTCCTAGCGGGAGTGCTACAGATACGCAGTATTTT. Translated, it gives CSVPSGSATDTQYF.

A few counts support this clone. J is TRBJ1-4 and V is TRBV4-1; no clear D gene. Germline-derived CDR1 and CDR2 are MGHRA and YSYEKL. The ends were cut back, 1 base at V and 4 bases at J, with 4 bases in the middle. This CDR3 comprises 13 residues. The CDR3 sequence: CASSQVINEKLFF. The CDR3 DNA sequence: TGCGCCAGCAGCCAAGTCATTAATGAAAAACTGTTTTTT.

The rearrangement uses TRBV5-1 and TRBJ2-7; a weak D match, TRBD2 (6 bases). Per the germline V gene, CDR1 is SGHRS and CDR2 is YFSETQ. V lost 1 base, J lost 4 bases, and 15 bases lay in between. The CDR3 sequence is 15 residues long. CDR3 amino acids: CASSLIVGGTYEQYF. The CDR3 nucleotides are TGCGCCAGCAGCTTGATTGTCGGGGGAACTTACGAGCAGTACTTC.

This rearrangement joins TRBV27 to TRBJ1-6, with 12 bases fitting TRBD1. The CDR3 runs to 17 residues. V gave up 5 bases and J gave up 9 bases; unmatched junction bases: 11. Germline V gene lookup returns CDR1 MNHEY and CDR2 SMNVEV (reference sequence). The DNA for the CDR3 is TGTGCCAGCAGTAGCCGGGACAGGGGGCTATCGGGTTCACCCCTCCACTTT. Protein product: CASSSRDRGLSGSPLHF.

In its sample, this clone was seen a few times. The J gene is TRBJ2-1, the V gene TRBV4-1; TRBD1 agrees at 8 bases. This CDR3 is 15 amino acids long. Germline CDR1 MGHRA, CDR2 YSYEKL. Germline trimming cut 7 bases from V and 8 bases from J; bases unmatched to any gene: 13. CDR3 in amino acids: CASTFGQGASDEQFF. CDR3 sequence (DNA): TGCGCCAGCACCTTTGGGCAGGGGGCAAGTGATGAGCAGTTCTTC.

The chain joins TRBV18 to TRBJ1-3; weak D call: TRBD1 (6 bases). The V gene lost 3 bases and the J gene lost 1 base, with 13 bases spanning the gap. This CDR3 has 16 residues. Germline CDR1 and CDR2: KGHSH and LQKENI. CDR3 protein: CASSPTGLTSGNTIYF. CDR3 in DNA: TGTGCCAGCTCACCGACAGGTTTGACGTCTGGAAACACCATATATTTT.

The CDR3 bases are TGTGCCAGCCCGGGACAGATGAACACTGAAGCTTTCTTT. Protein product: CASPGQMNTEAFF. The J gene is TRBJ1-1, the V gene TRBV6-1, with 7 bases matching TRBD1. There are 13 residues in the CDR3. The germline V gene encodes CDR1 MNHNS and CDR2 SASEGT. Trimming at V came to 8 bases and at J to 0 bases, leaving 3 bases not matched to a gene.

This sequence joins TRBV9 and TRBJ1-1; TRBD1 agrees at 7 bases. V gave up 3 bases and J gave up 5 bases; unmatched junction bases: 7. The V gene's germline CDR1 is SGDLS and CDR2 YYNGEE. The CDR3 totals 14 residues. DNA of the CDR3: TGTGCCAGCAGCGGACGACAGGGACGGACTGAAGCTTTCTTT. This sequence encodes CASSGRQGRTEAFF.

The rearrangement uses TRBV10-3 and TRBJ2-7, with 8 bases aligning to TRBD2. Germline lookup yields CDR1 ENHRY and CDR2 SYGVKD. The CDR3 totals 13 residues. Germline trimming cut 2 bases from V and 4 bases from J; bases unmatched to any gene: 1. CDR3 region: CAISETSGYEQYF. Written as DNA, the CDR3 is TGTGCCATCAGTGAGACTAGCGGATACGAGCAGTACTTC.

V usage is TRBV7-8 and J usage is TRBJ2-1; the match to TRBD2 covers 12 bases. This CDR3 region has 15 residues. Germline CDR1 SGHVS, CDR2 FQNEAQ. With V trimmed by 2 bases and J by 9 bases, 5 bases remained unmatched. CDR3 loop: CASSLTSGRNIEQFF. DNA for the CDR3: TGTGCCAGCAGCTTAACTAGCGGGAGGAACATTGAGCAGTTCTTC.

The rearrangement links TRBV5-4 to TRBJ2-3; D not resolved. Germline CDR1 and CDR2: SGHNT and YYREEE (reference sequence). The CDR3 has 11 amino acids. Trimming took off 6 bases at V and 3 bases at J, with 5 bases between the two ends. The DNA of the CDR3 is TGTGCCAGCAAAGAGACAGATACGCAGTATTTT. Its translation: CASKETDTQYF.

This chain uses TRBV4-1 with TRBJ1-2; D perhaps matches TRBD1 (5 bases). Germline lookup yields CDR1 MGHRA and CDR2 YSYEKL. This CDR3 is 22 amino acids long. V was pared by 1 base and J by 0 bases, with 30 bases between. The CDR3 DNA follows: TGCGCCAGCAGCCAAGGAGTTTCGCAGGGCCAGAGGCCGGAAATAGCTAACTATGGCTACACCTTC. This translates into CASSQGVSQGQRPEIANYGYTF.

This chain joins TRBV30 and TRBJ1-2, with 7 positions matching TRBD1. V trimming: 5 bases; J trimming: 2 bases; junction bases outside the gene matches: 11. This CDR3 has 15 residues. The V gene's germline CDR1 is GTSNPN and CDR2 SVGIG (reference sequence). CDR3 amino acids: CAWLGGKVANYGYTF. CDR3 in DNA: TGTGCCTGGCTAGGGGGCAAGGTGGCCAACTATGGCTACACCTTC. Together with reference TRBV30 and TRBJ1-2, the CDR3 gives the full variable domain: SQTIHQWPATLVQPVGSPLSLECTVEGTSNPNLYWYRQAAGRGLQLLFYSVGIGQISSEVPQNLSASRPQDRQFILSSKKLLLSDSGFYLCAWLGGKVANYGYTFGSGTRLTVV.

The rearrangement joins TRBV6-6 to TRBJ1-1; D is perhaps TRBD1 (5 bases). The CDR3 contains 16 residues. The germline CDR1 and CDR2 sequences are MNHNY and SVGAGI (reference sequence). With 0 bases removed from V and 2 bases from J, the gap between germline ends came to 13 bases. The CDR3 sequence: CASSYSRRVINTEAFF. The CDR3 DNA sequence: TGTGCCAGCAGTTACTCGCGCAGGGTCATTAACACTGAAGCTTTCTTT.

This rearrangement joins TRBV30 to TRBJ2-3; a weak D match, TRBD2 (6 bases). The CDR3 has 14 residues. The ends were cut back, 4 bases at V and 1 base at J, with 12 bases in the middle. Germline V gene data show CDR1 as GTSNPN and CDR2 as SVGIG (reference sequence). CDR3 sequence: CAWTRGGGTDTQYF. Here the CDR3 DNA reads TGTGCCTGGACTAGAGGCGGGGGCACAGATACGCAGTATTTT.

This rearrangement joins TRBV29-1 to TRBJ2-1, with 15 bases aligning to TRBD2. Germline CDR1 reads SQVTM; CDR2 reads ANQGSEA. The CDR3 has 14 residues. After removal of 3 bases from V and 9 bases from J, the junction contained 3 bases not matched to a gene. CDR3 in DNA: TGCAGCGTTGATTTGGGACTAGCGGGAGGTGAGCAGTTCTTC. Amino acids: CSVDLGLAGGEQFF.